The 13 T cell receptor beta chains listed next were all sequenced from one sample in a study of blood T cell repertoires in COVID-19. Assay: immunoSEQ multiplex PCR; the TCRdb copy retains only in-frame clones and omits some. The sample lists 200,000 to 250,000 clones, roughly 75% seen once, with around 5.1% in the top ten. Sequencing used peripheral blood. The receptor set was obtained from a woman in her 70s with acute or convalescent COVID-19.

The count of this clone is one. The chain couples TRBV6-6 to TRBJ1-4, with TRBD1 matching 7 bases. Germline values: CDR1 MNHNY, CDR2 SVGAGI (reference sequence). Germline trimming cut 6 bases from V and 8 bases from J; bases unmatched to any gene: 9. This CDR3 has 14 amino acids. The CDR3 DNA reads TGTGCCAGCAGGACGGACAGGTCGGAGGAAAAACTGTTTTTT. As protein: CASRTDRSEEKLFF.

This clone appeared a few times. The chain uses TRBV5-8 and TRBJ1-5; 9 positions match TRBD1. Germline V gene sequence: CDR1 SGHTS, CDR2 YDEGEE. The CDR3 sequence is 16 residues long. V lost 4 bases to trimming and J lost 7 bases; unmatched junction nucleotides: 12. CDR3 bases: TGTGCCAGCAGCAAAAGAACCGGGACAGGGTACCAGCCCCAGCATTTT. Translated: CASSKRTGTGYQPQHF.

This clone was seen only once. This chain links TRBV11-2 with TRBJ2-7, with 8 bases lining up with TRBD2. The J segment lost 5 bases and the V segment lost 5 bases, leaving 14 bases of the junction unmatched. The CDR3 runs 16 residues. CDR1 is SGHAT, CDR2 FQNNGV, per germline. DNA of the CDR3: TGTGCCAGCAGCCCCCGCCCCAACGGGGGGGAGGACGAGCAGTACTTC. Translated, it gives CASSPRPNGGEDEQYF.

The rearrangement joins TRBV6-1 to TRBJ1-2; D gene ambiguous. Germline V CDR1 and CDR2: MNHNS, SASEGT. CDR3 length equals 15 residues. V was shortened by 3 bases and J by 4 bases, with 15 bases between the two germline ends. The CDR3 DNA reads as TGTGCCAGCAGTGATTTCCCTCCGGGAGTCTATGGCTACACCTTC. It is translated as CASSDFPPGVYGYTF.

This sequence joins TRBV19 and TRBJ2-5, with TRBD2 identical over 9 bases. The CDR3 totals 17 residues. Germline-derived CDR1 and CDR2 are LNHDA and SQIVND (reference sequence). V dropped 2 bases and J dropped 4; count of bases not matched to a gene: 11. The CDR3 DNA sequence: TGTGCCAGTAGTATAATTAGCGGGAGCGCCGGGGGAGAGACCCAGTACTTC. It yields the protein CASSIISGSAGGETQYF.

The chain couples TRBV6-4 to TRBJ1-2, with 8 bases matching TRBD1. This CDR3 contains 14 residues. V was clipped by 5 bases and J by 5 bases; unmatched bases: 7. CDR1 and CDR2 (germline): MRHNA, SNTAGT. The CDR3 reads CASSSTGGAYGYTF. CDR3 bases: TGTGCCAGCAGTTCAACAGGGGGAGCTTATGGCTACACCTTC.

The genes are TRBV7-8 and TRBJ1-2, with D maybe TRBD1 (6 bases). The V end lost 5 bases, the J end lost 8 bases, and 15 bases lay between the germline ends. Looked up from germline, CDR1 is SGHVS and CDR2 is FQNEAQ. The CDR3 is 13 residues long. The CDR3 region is CASSEDSLIGYTF. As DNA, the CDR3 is TGTGCCAGCAGCGAGGACAGCTTGATCGGCTACACCTTC.

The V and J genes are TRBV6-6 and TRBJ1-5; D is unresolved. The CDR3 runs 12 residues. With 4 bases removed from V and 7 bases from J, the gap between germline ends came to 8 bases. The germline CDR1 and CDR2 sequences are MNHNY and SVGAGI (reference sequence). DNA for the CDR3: TGTGCCAGCAGTTCCCCTAGGCAGCCCCAGCATTTT. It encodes CASSSPRQPQHF.

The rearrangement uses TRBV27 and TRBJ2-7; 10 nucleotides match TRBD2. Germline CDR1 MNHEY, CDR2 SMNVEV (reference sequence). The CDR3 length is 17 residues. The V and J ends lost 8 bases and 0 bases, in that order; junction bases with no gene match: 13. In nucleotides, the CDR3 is TGTGCCAGCCGCCAGGACAGCTCTAGCGGGAGCTCCTACGAGCAGTACTTC. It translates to CASRQDSSSGSSYEQYF.

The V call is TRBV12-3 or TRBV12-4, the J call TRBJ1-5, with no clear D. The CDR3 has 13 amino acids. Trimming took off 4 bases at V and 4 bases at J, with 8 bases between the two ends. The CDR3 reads CASSSRENQPQHF. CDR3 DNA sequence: TGTGCCAGCAGTTCCCGGGAAAATCAGCCCCAGCATTTT.

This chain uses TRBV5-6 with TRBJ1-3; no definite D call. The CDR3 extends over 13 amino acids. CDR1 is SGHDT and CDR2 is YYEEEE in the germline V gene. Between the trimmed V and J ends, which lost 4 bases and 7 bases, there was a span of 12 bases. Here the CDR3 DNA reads TGTGCCAGCAGCCTTTCGGTCAGGAACACCATATATTTT. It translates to CASSLSVRNTIYF.

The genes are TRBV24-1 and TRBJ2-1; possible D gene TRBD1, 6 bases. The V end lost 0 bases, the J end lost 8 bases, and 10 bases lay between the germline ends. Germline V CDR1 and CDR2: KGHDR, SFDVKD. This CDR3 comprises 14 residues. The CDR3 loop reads CATSDLWDKDEQFF. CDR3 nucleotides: TGTGCCACCAGTGATTTGTGGGACAAAGATGAGCAGTTCTTC.

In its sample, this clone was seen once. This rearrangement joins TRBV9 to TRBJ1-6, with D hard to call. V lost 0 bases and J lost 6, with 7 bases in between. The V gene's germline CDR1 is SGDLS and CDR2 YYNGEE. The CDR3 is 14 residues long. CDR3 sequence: CASSVDPGNSPLHF. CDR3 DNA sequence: TGTGCCAGCAGCGTAGATCCGGGTAATTCACCCCTCCACTTT.